These 25 T cell receptor beta chains were sequenced from one sample in a study of beta chain features in type 1 diabetes. As every portion of the isolated RNA was reverse transcribed, the sequencing read expressed TCRB transcripts. The repertoire was sequenced with immunoSEQ multiplex PCR; TCRdb's copy has only in-frame clones and lacks some. The sample consists of 240,000 or so clones, more than 65% of them appearing once. Sequenced input: naive CD4+ T cells from blood. The receptor source for this set is a man between 25 and 39 years old in good health.

V usage is TRBV9 and J usage is TRBJ2-3; 9 bases are a match to TRBD2. This CDR3 is built from 15 residues. The ends lost 0 bases at V and 6 bases at J; junction bases unmatched: 5. Germline lookup yields CDR1 SGDLS and CDR2 YYNGEE. The DNA for the CDR3 is TGTGCCAGCAGCGTAGTAGCGGGAGTGGGGGATACGCAGTATTTT. Protein: CASSVVAGVGDTQYF. The full variable domain, rest sourced from reference TRBV9 and TRBJ2-3, is DSGVTQTPKHLITATGQRVTLRCSPRSGDLSVYWYQQSLDQGLQFLIQYYNGEERAKGNILERFSAQQFPDLHSELNLSSLELGDSALYFCASSVVAGVGDTQYFGPGTRLTVL.

J is TRBJ2-7 and V is TRBV5-6; D is uncertain. The CDR3 loop spans 11 amino acids. Trimming took 3 bases from V and 5 from J, leaving 6 bases between them. Germline CDR1 reads SGHDT; CDR2 reads YYEEEE. This CDR3 reads CASSWKNEQYF. CDR3 coding DNA: TGTGCCAGCAGCTGGAAAAACGAGCAGTACTTC.

A note on this clone: This same CDR3 is encoded by further DNA sequences in the sample. The gene calls are TRBV30 and TRBJ2-3; D is uncertain. CDR3 length: 11 residues. Germline loops: CDR1 GTSNPN, CDR2 SVGIG (reference sequence). Between the trimmed V and J ends, which lost 2 bases and 5 bases, there was a span of 5 bases. The CDR3 sequence is CAWSFGDTQYF. The CDR3, as DNA: TGTGCCTGGAGTTTTGGAGATACGCAGTATTTT.

The CDR3 loop is CASSSPQGSQTKNIQYF. In DNA form, the CDR3 reads TGTGCCAGCAGTTCGCCCCAGGGGTCACAGACCAAAAACATTCAGTACTTC. The chain has TRBV28 and TRBJ2-4; perhaps TRBD1 as D (6 bases). The CDR3 extends over 17 amino acids. Germline V gene sequence: CDR1 MDHEN, CDR2 SYDVKM. The V end lost 4 bases, the J end lost 2 bases, and 18 bases lay between the germline ends.

This chain connects TRBV7-2 to TRBJ2-7; 9 bases line up with TRBD2. CDR1 and CDR2 from the germline V gene are SGHTA and FQGNSA. The ends lost 5 bases at V and 3 bases at J; junction bases unmatched: 8. The CDR3 has 15 residues. CDR3 sequence reads: CASSLSGGRFYEQYF. CDR3 DNA sequence: TGTGCCAGCAGCCTTAGCGGGGGCCGATTCTACGAGCAGTACTTC.

The chain uses TRBV29-1 and TRBJ2-2; D is perhaps TRBD2 (5 bases). CDR3 length: 14 residues. Germline V gene data show CDR1 as SQVTM and CDR2 as ANQGSEA. Deletions cut 4 bases from V and 2 bases from J, with 11 bases between. CDR3 region: CSVGSRANTGELFF. The CDR3 DNA follows: TGCAGCGTTGGATCGCGGGCCAACACCGGGGAGCTGTTTTTT.

The chain uses TRBV25-1 and TRBJ1-5; no reliable D call. Trimming cost V 3 bases and J 9 bases, with 12 bases left between them. Germline V gene data show CDR1 as MGHDK and CDR2 as SYGVNS. The CDR3 is 13 residues long. The CDR3 loop is CASSDAGSRPQHF. The CDR3 nucleotides read TGTGCCAGCAGTGATGCGGGTAGTCGGCCCCAGCATTTT.

The chain has TRBV7-6 and TRBJ2-7, with D hard to call. Trimming removed 4 bases at V and 2 bases at J, with 9 bases between. This CDR3 contains 13 residues. Per germline, CDR1 SGHVS and CDR2 FNYEAQ. CDR3 nucleotide sequence: TGTGCCAGCAGCTCCGACTGGGCCTACGAGCAGTACTTC. It yields the protein CASSSDWAYEQYF.

The CDR3 sequence: CAWRMVTLNTGELFF. CDR3 sequence (DNA): TGTGCCTGGAGAATGGTCACCCTGAACACCGGGGAGCTGTTTTTT. The genes are TRBV30 and TRBJ2-2; no definite D call. This CDR3 contains 15 residues. V lost 3 bases and J 1 base, leaving 12 bases between the germline ends. From germline, CDR1 is GTSNPN and CDR2 SVGIG (reference sequence).

The V call is TRBV7-2, the J call TRBJ2-1, with 11 nucleotides matching TRBD1. V lost 5 bases, J lost 2 bases, and 2 bases stayed unmatched. Per germline, CDR1 SGHTA and CDR2 FQGNSA. This CDR3 contains 15 residues. CDR3 sequence: CASSEDRGPYNEQFF. Here the CDR3 DNA reads TGTGCCAGCAGCGAGGACAGGGGGCCCTACAATGAGCAGTTCTTC.

This chain links TRBV4-1 with TRBJ2-5; D unresolved. V shed 0 bases and J shed 6 bases, with 8 bases lying between them. This CDR3 has 13 residues. CDR1 is MGHRA and CDR2 is YSYEKL in the germline V gene. The CDR3 here is CASSQELAQTQYF. The CDR3 region has the DNA TGCGCCAGCAGCCAAGAATTAGCCCAGACCCAGTACTTC.

This clone appeared once. The chain couples TRBV7-2 to TRBJ2-1; D ambiguous. Germline values: CDR1 SGHTA, CDR2 FQGNSA. The CDR3 loop spans 14 amino acids. V lost 5 bases and J 3 bases, leaving 11 bases between the germline ends. This CDR3 reads CASSPTPNYNEQFF. CDR3 coding DNA: TGTGCCAGCAGCCCAACCCCTAACTACAATGAGCAGTTCTTC.

V gene TRBV23-1 combines with J gene TRBJ2-6; D not resolved. TRBV23-1 is an ORF; its function is uncertain. The CDR3 extends over 15 amino acids. Trimming stripped 7 bases from V and 2 bases from J, with 12 bases between. CDR3 amino acids: CASKIDGPGANVLTF. CDR3 DNA: TGCGCCAGCAAGATTGATGGCCCTGGGGCCAACGTCCTGACTTTC.

In its sample, this clone was seen a few times. The chain has TRBV30 and TRBJ2-7; tentatively, D is TRBD1 or TRBD2 (5 bases each). Germline V gene lookup returns CDR1 GTSNPN and CDR2 SVGIG (reference sequence). CDR3 length: 12 residues. The V and J ends lost 1 base and 2 bases respectively, with 6 bases between them. CDR3 in DNA: TGTGCCTGGAGTGGAGGGGCCTACGAGCAGTACTTC. Its translation: CAWSGGAYEQYF. Full variable domain (outside the CDR3, taken from reference TRBV30 and TRBJ2-7): SQTIHQWPATLVQPVGSPLSLECTVEGTSNPNLYWYRQAAGRGLQLLFYSVGIGQISSEVPQNLSASRPQDRQFILSSKKLLLSDSGFYLCAWSGGAYEQYFGPGTRLTVT.

The gene calls are TRBV5-6 and TRBJ2-7; D may be TRBD1 or TRBD2 (5 bases each). V gave up 4 bases and J gave up 4 bases, with 15 bases separating them. The germline gives CDR1 SGHDT, CDR2 YYEEEE. The CDR3 length is 14 residues. The CDR3 is CASSTGTAQYEQYF. CDR3 in DNA: TGTGCCAGCAGCACCGGGACGGCCCAGTACGAGCAGTACTTC. Filled out from reference TRBV5-6 and TRBJ2-7, the complete variable domain reads DAGVTQSPTHLIKTRGQQVTLRCSPKSGHDTVSWYQQALGQGPQFIFQYYEEEERQRGNFPDRFSGHQFPNYSSELNVNALLLGDSALYLCASSTGTAQYEQYFGPGTRLTVT.

The chain employs TRBV18 and TRBJ2-6; D remains ambiguous. The CDR3 length is 13 residues. The V gene's germline CDR1 is KGHSH and CDR2 LQKENI. Trimming took off 1 base at V and 4 bases at J, with 2 bases between the two ends. The CDR3 spells CASSPRGANVLTF. Here the CDR3 DNA reads TGTGCCAGCTCACCACGCGGGGCCAACGTCCTGACTTTC.

This clone occurred a few times. The chain uses TRBV30 and TRBJ1-1, with 8 bases aligning to TRBD1. This CDR3 is built from 12 residues. The trim removed 5 bases at V and 8 bases at J, leaving 7 bases unmatched. From germline, CDR1 is GTSNPN and CDR2 SVGIG (reference sequence). CDR3 protein: CAWEDRDREAFF. The DNA of the CDR3 is TGTGCCTGGGAGGACAGGGATAGAGAAGCTTTCTTT.

V gene TRBV7-9 combines with J gene TRBJ2-3, with 8 bases aligning to TRBD2. CDR1 and CDR2 from the germline V gene are SEHNR and FQNEAQ (reference sequence). The CDR3 contains 15 residues. After removal of 0 bases from V and 4 bases from J, the junction contained 3 bases not matched to a gene. Here the CDR3 DNA reads TGTGCCAGCAGCTTAGCGGGACTAGGCGCAGATACGCAGTATTTT. It encodes CASSLAGLGADTQYF.

The rearrangement joins TRBV9 to TRBJ1-6; D is ambiguous. CDR1 and CDR2 (germline): SGDLS, YYNGEE. The V end lost 0 bases, the J end lost 9 bases, and 19 bases lay between the germline ends. The CDR3 spans 17 residues. The CDR3 nucleotides read TGTGCCAGCAGCGTAGGTTCGGAAGGGCGCGGGATTTCACCCCTCCACTTT. The encoded protein is CASSVGSEGRGISPLHF.

The chain uses TRBV9 and TRBJ2-2, with 7 bases lining up with TRBD2. V dropped 3 bases and J dropped 10; count of bases not matched to a gene: 12. The germline V gene encodes CDR1 SGDLS and CDR2 YYNGEE. The CDR3 length is 15 residues. DNA of the CDR3: TGTGCCAGCAGCGCCGAGGGAGGGAAGCGAAAGGAGCTGTTTTTT. This codes for CASSAEGGKRKELFF. The full variable domain, completed using reference TRBV9 and TRBJ2-2, is DSGVTQTPKHLITATGQRVTLRCSPRSGDLSVYWYQQSLDQGLQFLIQYYNGEERAKGNILERFSAQQFPDLHSELNLSSLELGDSALYFCASSAEGGKRKELFFGEGSRLTVL.

This chain links TRBV27 with TRBJ2-7; 7 positions match TRBD1. Germline V gene sequence: CDR1 MNHEY, CDR2 SMNVEV (reference sequence). The CDR3 covers 16 residues. J was trimmed by 5 bases and V by 5 bases; bases with no gene match: 15. Here the CDR3 reads CASSTFGTVNLHEQYF. The DNA for the CDR3 is TGTGCCAGCAGTACGTTCGGGACAGTAAACCTCCACGAGCAGTACTTC.

This clone came up once. The V and J genes are TRBV7-2 and TRBJ2-3, with D hard to call. The CDR3 has 16 residues. Germline lookup yields CDR1 SGHTA and CDR2 FQGNSA. Between the trimmed V and J ends, which lost 3 bases and 2 bases, there was a span of 15 bases. CDR3 region: CASSFGPPGNTDTQYF. The DNA for the CDR3 is TGTGCCAGCAGCTTCGGTCCTCCTGGGAACACAGATACGCAGTATTTT.

The V call is TRBV10-1, the J call TRBJ2-1; 8 bases align to TRBD1. CDR1 and CDR2 from the germline V gene are WNHNN and SYGVQD (reference sequence). Germline trimming cut 3 bases from V and 5 bases from J; bases unmatched to any gene: 9. This CDR3 has 16 amino acids. CDR3 in amino acids: CASSEVGTGPNNEQFF. CDR3 nucleotide sequence: TGCGCCAGCAGTGAAGTCGGGACAGGCCCGAACAATGAGCAGTTCTTC.

As to this clone: This sample also contains other DNA sequences that code for the same CDR3. V usage is TRBV5-1 and J usage is TRBJ2-3; D unresolved. The CDR3 extends over 11 amino acids. V gave up 4 bases and J gave up 6 bases, with 6 bases separating them. Germline values: CDR1 SGHRS, CDR2 YFSETQ. The CDR3 coding sequence is TGCGCCAGCAGCCTCCGGGATACGCAGTATTTT. This sequence encodes CASSLRDTQYF.

Remarks on this clone: The junction differs from germline at one of its ends, possibly a read error. This rearrangement joins TRBV4-1 to TRBJ2-3; a weak D match, TRBD2 (6 bases). This CDR3 contains 16 residues. CDR1 is MGHRA, CDR2 YSYEKL, per germline. The CDR3 reads CASSLPGSGSTDTQYF. In nucleotides, the CDR3 is TGTGCCAGCAGCCTTCCGGGTAGCGGAAGCACAGATACGCAGTATTTT.